The rows below give T cell receptor beta chains drawn from one sample of a study of T cells in Graves' hyperthyroidism and ophthalmopathy. TCRdb re-called the multiplex PCR reads through MiXCR, storing one row per CDR3 protein. The data hold some 800,000 distinct CDR3 sequences, with over 35% observed a single time. Sequencing was done on a sample of blood. The receptors come from a man aged 18 to 35 with Graves' hyperthyroidism. CDR3s include the opening cysteine and the closing phenylalanine or tryptophan.

j_gene | v_gene | CDR3aa
TRBJ1-2 | TRBV6-5 | CASSWGGSSSGGYTF
TRBJ1-6 | TRBV6-6 | CASSRGTPQQGSRSPLHF
TRBJ1-2 | TRBV12-3/TRBV12-4 | CASSPTGGEGYGYTF
TRBJ2-6 | TRBV20-1 | CSAKLAGNSGANVLTF
TRBJ2-5 | TRBV2 | CASSVETSAEETQYF
TRBJ1-1 | TRBV20-1 | CSAKELSLGGGGTEAFF
TRBJ2-5 | TRBV7-3 | CASSFWQPEKETQYF
TRBJ1-3 | TRBV12-3/TRBV12-4 | CASRPDGDSGNTIYF
TRBJ2-2 | TRBV10-3 | CASRGRTQNTGELFF
TRBJ1-5 | TRBV24-1 | CATSWTGGNQPQHF
TRBJ1-1 | TRBV19 | CASLGQGITEAFF
TRBJ2-7 | TRBV7-8 | CASGLAVNYEQYF
TRBJ2-7 | TRBV2 | CASTPGLAGTYEQYF
TRBJ2-7 | TRBV6-5 | CASSSYGTSYEQYF
TRBJ2-7 | TRBV7-9 | CASSIRPYEQYF
TRBJ1-6 | TRBV12-5 | CATGLPGGDSPLHF
TRBJ2-7 | TRBV25-1 | CASAPAQTGGGEQYF
TRBJ1-2 | TRBV6-5 | CASSPRDLDGYTF
TRBJ2-7 | TRBV15 | CATRAGDRGHEQYF